These 20 T cell receptor beta chains were sequenced from one sample in a study of T cell responses to AZD1222 COVID-19 vaccine. Repertoires were generated with immunoSEQ multiplex PCR, while TCRdb's copy carries only in-frame clones and drops some. The repertoire includes 50,000 or so clones, over 75% of them detected once, and around 15% sits in the top ten. The sequences come from peripheral blood, collected on day 0 of AZD1222 vaccination. Source of these receptors: an adult in good health.

Only one count was recorded for this clone. The rearrangement links TRBV19 to TRBJ1-5, with a possible D match to TRBD1 (5 bases). This CDR3 has 15 residues. With 3 bases removed from V and 3 bases from J, the gap between germline ends came to 12 bases. CDR1 and CDR2 (germline): LNHDA, SQIVND (reference sequence). The CDR3 nucleotides are TGTGCCAGTAGTATCGCCCGACAGTTCAATCAGCCCCAGCATTTT. Protein sequence: CASSIARQFNQPQHF.

This chain joins TRBV7-6 and TRBJ1-4, with 10 bases that match TRBD1. Trimming removed 0 bases from V and 6 bases from J; junction bases left unmatched: 10. The CDR3 has 18 residues. Germline loops: CDR1 SGHVS, CDR2 FNYEAQ. The CDR3 sequence: CASSLASRDRGGDEKLFF. As DNA, the CDR3 is TGTGCCAGCAGCTTAGCGTCCCGGGACAGGGGAGGGGATGAAAAACTGTTTTTT.

Regarding this clone: Other DNA sequences from this sample encode an identical CDR3 as well. The rearrangement links TRBV12-3 or TRBV12-4 to TRBJ1-1; 9 positions match TRBD1. With V trimmed by 6 bases and J by 9 bases, 8 bases remained unmatched. This CDR3 is built from 13 residues. CDR3 nucleotides: TGTGCCAGCAGCCTAGGGGACAGGGTTCAAGCTTTCTTT. This gives the protein CASSLGDRVQAFF.

This chain joins TRBV2 and TRBJ1-4, with TRBD1 matching over 9 bases. The CDR3 covers 14 residues. Germline-derived CDR1 and CDR2 are SNHLY and FYNNEI. Trimming removed 6 bases from V and 6 bases from J; junction bases left unmatched: 5. Here the CDR3 reads CASSNRGPDEKLFF. As DNA, the CDR3 is TGTGCCAGCAGCAACAGGGGGCCGGATGAAAAACTGTTTTTT. Full variable domain (remainder filled in from reference TRBV2 and TRBJ1-4): EPEVTQTPSHQVTQMGQEVILRCVPISNHLYFYWYRQILGQKVEFLVSFYNNEISEKSEIFDDQFSVERPDGSNFTLKIRSTKLEDSAMYFCASSNRGPDEKLFFGSGTQLSVL.

The chain recombines TRBV11-3 with TRBJ2-1; D not resolved. Germline assignment: CDR1 SGHNT and CDR2 YENEEA. Between the trimmed V and J ends, which lost 3 bases and 8 bases, there was a span of 14 bases. The CDR3 has 14 residues. Here the CDR3 reads CASSLNGFGDEQFF. For the CDR3, the DNA is TGTGCCAGCAGCTTGAACGGCTTTGGGGATGAGCAGTTCTTC.

The CDR3 region is CASSRQDDRSRTGELFF. CDR3 DNA: TGCGCCAGCAGCCGACAAGACGACAGAAGTCGAACCGGGGAGCTGTTTTTT. This chain links TRBV5-1 with TRBJ2-2; tentative D call: TRBD1 (5 bases). Trimming removed 4 bases at V and 5 bases at J, with 21 bases between. Per germline, CDR1 SGHRS and CDR2 YFSETQ. The CDR3 sequence is 17 residues long. The entire variable domain, with the rest obtained from reference TRBV5-1 and TRBJ2-2, is as follows: KAGVTQTPRYLIKTRGQQVTLSCSPISGHRSVSWYQQTPGQGLQFLFEYFSETQRNKGNFPGRFSGRQFSNSRSEMNVSTLELGDSALYLCASSRQDDRSRTGELFFGEGSRLTVL.

The chain links TRBV5-4 to TRBJ2-1, with 8 bases identical to TRBD2. The CDR3 spans 15 residues. Trimming cost V 1 base and J 3 bases; bases outside gene matches: 3. Germline V gene sequence: CDR1 SGHNT, CDR2 YYREEE (reference sequence). The CDR3 DNA reads TGTGCCAGCAGCTTGACGGGGGGGAACTACAATGAGCAGTTCTTC. As protein: CASSLTGGNYNEQFF.

The chain combines TRBV18 with TRBJ1-1, with 11 bases that match TRBD1. Per germline, CDR1 KGHSH and CDR2 LQKENI. The CDR3 sequence is 15 residues long. V lost 5 bases to trimming and J lost 5 bases; unmatched junction nucleotides: 7. The chain's CDR3 is CASSNRTGGGTEAFF. In nucleotides, the CDR3 is TGTGCCAGCTCAAATCGGACAGGGGGCGGGACTGAAGCTTTCTTT.

The chain has TRBV9 and TRBJ2-7; 8 nucleotides match TRBD2. The germline gives CDR1 SGDLS, CDR2 YYNGEE. The CDR3 runs 16 residues. With V trimmed by 0 bases and J by 3 bases, 8 bases remained unmatched. The CDR3 loop reads CASSVDGGRKGYEQYF. Written as DNA, the CDR3 is TGTGCCAGCAGCGTAGATGGCGGGAGGAAGGGCTACGAGCAGTACTTC.

The V call is TRBV2, the J call TRBJ2-1, with 13 bases fitting TRBD2. Germline V gene sequence: CDR1 SNHLY, CDR2 FYNNEI. With 8 bases clipped from V and 9 bases from J, the junction kept 7 bases outside the gene matches. The CDR3 loop spans 14 amino acids. The CDR3 loop reads CASGRTSGSVEQFF. The CDR3 DNA reads TGTGCCAGCGGAAGGACTAGCGGGAGTGTTGAGCAGTTCTTC.

This chain connects TRBV6-5 to TRBJ1-1; no clear D gene. Trimming removed 4 bases from V and 6 bases from J, with 15 bases in between. Germline V gives CDR1 MNHEY, CDR2 SVGAGI. CDR3 length: 14 amino acids. The CDR3 DNA reads as TGTGCCAGCAGTTCCGTTGGTCGTAACCCTGAAGCTTTCTTT. Its translation is CASSSVGRNPEAFF.

V is TRBV6-1 and J is TRBJ1-2, with 7 bases that match TRBD1. V gave up 3 bases and J gave up 6 bases; unmatched junction bases: 10. Germline CDR1 and CDR2: MNHNS and SASEGT. This CDR3 has 15 amino acids. CDR3 DNA sequence: TGTGCCAGCAGTGATTGGGAGACAGGGCCAAATGGCTACACCTTC. Its protein is CASSDWETGPNGYTF.

This clone was counted once. For the CDR3, the DNA is TGTGCCAGCTCAGTACTGGAGACCCAGTACTTC. It translates to CASSVLETQYF. The rearrangement uses TRBV18 and TRBJ2-5; D call uncertain. Germline V gene data show CDR1 as KGHSH and CDR2 as LQKENI. Trimming shortened V by 5 bases and J by 5 bases, and 6 bases separated the two germline ends. CDR3 size: 11 residues.

The chain has TRBV5-5 and TRBJ1-5; no firm D call. The CDR3 contains 14 residues. V was trimmed by 3 bases and J by 7 bases, leaving 14 bases between them. Germline CDR1 SGHKS, CDR2 YYEKEE (reference sequence). CDR3 nucleotide sequence: TGTGCCAGCAGCTCCGGGTCGGCCAACCAGCCCCAGCATTTT. Its protein product is CASSSGSANQPQHF.

In DNA, the CDR3 is TGTGCCAGCAGCCTTAGGACAGGGGGCTACGAGCAGTACTTC. This translates into CASSLRTGGYEQYF. The V and J genes are TRBV11-2 and TRBJ2-7; 10 bases match TRBD1. Germline CDR1 reads SGHAT; CDR2 reads FQNNGV. Trimming cost V 5 bases and J 3 bases; bases outside gene matches: 4. The CDR3 runs 14 residues.

V usage is TRBV11-3 and J usage is TRBJ2-7, with a weak D call TRBD1 (5 bases). V lost 4 bases to trimming and J lost 6 bases, with 13 bases between them. The CDR3 loop spans 13 amino acids. CDR1 SGHNT and CDR2 YENEEA come from the germline V gene. DNA for the CDR3: TGTGCCAGCAGCTCCCGTCAGGGAATCGAGCAGTACTTC. Translating it yields CASSSRQGIEQYF.

The J gene is TRBJ2-5, the V gene TRBV15; TRBD2 might be the D (6 bases). V was clipped by 1 base and J by 5 bases, with 23 bases between them. The CDR3 extends over 18 amino acids. The V gene's germline CDR1 is LNHNV and CDR2 YYDKDF (reference sequence). Written as DNA, the CDR3 is TGTGCCACCAGCAGAGTTCCCACTCGGGGGAGAGGCCGGGAGACCCAGTACTTC. This sequence encodes CATSRVPTRGRGRETQYF.

J is TRBJ2-3 and V is TRBV24-1; maybe TRBD2 (5 bases). This CDR3 region has 15 residues. Germline V CDR1 and CDR2: KGHDR, SFDVKD. Trimming removed 4 bases from V and 4 bases from J, with 14 bases in between. CDR3 in DNA: TGTGCCACCAGTGACATGACGGGGAAGGCAGATACGCAGTATTTT. Protein product: CATSDMTGKADTQYF.

The rearrangement links TRBV10-1 to TRBJ2-7, with TRBD2 matching over 9 bases. Losses at the gene ends were 5 bases for V and 4 bases for J; bases not matched to a gene: 3. This CDR3 has 13 residues. Germline V gene sequence: CDR1 WNHNN, CDR2 SYGVQD (reference sequence). Here the CDR3 reads CASSMREGYEQYF. The DNA for the CDR3 is TGCGCCAGCAGTATGCGGGAGGGATACGAGCAGTACTTC.

The V gene is TRBV3-1 (or the pseudogene TRBV3-2), the J gene TRBJ1-4; TRBD1 might be the D (5 bases). This CDR3 contains 15 residues. Per the germline V gene, CDR1 is LGHDT and CDR2 is YNNKEL (reference sequence). V gave up 5 bases and J gave up 8 bases, with 18 bases separating them. The CDR3 protein is CASSFPGTPREKLFF. The CDR3 region has the DNA TGTGCCAGCAGCTTTCCCGGGACTCCGAGGGAAAAACTGTTTTTT.